The 4 T cell receptor beta chains reported below all come from one sample, sequenced in a study of T-cell reconstitution after alpha-beta-depleted transplantation in children listed by TCRdb under 2016. What the treatment or condition label conveys for this sample: allogeneic hematopoietic cell transplantation with graft depleted of TCRalphabeta T cells and CD19 B cells. The library was obtained by PCR. The run used an Illumina HiSeq 2500. Molecular barcoding was employed in the preparation of TCR libraries, with unique molecular identifiers being used to normalize TCRbeta repertoire quantification. TCRdb ran its own pipeline on the public reads, namely fastp trimming at Q25 and MiXCR clone calling, and kept in-frame beta chains. One record per CDR3 amino acid sequence lists the most common genes and DNA. This sample has around 100,000 distinct CDR3 sequences in its table, and over 9% of those were observed once. The ten largest clones take up under 35% of the sample.

The sample here was PBMCs, taken before TCRalphabeta/CD19-depleted stem cell transplant. The origin of the receptors is a boy younger than 10 with acute lymphoblastic leukemia, due to receive a stem cell transplant.

The sample holds a few counts of this clonotype. The chain employs TRBV5-6 and TRBJ2-2; tentatively, D is TRBD1 (5 bases). V lost 0 bases to trimming and J lost 5 bases, with 20 bases between them. Germline values: CDR1 SGHDT, CDR2 YYEEEE. The length of the CDR3 is 18 residues. CDR3 DNA: TGTGCCAGCAGCTTGGACCAGGGTCGTCGGAGTGTAACCGGGGAGCTGTTTTTT. Its protein is CASSLDQGRRSVTGELFF.

This clonotype has at least ten counts. Sequence at one end of the junction differs from germline and may be a read error. The chain links TRBV6-1 to TRBJ2-2; a weak D match, TRBD1 (6 bases). Germline CDR1 is MNHNS and CDR2 is SASEGT. The CDR3 has 14 residues. CDR3 nucleotides: TGTGCCAGTAGTGGGACACCTAAAACCGGGGAGCTGTTTTTT. The encoded protein is CASSGTPKTGELFF.

This clonotype was observed a handful of times. The CDR3 DNA reads TGTGCCATCAGTAATCAAGGGGGTGCCACCTACGAGCAGTACTTC. It translates to CAISNQGGATYEQYF. The V gene is TRBV10-3, the J gene TRBJ2-7, with D possibly matching TRBD1 (6 bases). The germline V gene encodes CDR1 ENHRY and CDR2 SYGVKD. CDR3 size: 15 residues. The germline V and J ends were trimmed by 5 bases and 2 bases, with 16 bases remaining between them.

This clonotype was recorded a few times. The chain joins TRBV3-1 to TRBJ1-1, with 11 positions matching TRBD1. CDR1 is LGHDT, CDR2 YNNKEL, per germline (reference sequence). With V trimmed by 4 bases and J by 5 bases, 6 bases remained unmatched. The CDR3 covers 15 residues. The DNA of the CDR3 is TGTGCCAGCAGCCCTAGGACAGGGGGCGGAACTGAAGCTTTCTTT. Amino acids: CASSPRTGGGTEAFF.